A single T cell receptor beta chain is shown here with its context. The data originate from a study of blood T cell repertoires in COVID-19. Study-wide context: Sites across the United States, Italy and Spain contributed samples from acute and convalescent COVID-19. The analysed material was cDNA or gDNA that came from T cells, B-cell-depleted T cells, or PBMCs.

As processed by the authors: By means of reference gene primer amplification, nucleated cell counts were estimated. Measured with immunoSEQ multiplex PCR; TCRdb has only the in-frame clones, and not every one. The D gene and trimming were derived from the DNA, and the V and J assignments and clone size from that table. The data contain approximately 45,000 clones, 90% of them singletons. The CDR3 extends over 12 amino acids. Trimming cost V 4 bases and J 1 base, with 4 bases left between them. CDR1 is SQVTM, CDR2 ANQGSEA, per germline. The genes are TRBV29-1 and TRBJ2-2; D gene unclear. The origin of this receptor is a man between 65 and 79 years old with acute or convalescent COVID-19. Sequencing was performed on peripheral blood. CDR3 residues: CSVVGNTGELFF. Here the CDR3 DNA reads TGCAGCGTTGTCGGGAACACCGGGGAGCTGTTTTTT.